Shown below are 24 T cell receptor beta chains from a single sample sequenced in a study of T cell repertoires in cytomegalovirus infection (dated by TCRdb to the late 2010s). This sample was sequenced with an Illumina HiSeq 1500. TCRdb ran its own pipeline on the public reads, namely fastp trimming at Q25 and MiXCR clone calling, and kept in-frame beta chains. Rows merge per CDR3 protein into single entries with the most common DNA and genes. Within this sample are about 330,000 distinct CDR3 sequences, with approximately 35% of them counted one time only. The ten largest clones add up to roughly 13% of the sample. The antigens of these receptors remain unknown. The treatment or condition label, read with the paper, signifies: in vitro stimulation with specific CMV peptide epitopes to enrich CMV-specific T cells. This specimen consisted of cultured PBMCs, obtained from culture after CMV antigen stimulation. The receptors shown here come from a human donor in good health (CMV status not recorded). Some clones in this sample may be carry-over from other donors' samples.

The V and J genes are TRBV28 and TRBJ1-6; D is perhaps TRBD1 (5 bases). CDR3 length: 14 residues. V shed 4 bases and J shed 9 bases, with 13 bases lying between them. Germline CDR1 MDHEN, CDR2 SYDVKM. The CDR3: CASSYGTGASPLHF. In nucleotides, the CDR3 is TGTGCCAGCAGTTACGGGACGGGAGCTTCACCCCTCCACTTT.

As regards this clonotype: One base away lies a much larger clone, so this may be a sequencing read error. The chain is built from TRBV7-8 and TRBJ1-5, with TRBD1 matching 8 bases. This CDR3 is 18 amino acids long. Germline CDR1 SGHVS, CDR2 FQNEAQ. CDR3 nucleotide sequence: TGTACCAGCAGCACCGACGGACAGGGAGGGCTAGGCAATCAGCCCCAGCATTTT. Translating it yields CTSSTDGQGGLGNQPQHF.

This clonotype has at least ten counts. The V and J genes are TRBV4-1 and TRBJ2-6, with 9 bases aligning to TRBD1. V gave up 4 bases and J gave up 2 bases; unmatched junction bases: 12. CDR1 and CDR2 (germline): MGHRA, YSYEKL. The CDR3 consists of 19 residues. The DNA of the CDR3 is TGCGCCAGCAGCCTTTGGACAGGGGATAATTTTGCTGGGGCCAACGTCCTGACTTTC. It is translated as CASSLWTGDNFAGANVLTF.

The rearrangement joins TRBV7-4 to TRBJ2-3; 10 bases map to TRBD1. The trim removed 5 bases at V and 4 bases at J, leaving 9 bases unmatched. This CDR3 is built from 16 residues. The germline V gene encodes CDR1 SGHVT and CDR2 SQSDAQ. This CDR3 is CASSARQGAPPDTQYF. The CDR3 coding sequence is TGTGCCAGCAGCGCCAGACAGGGGGCTCCCCCAGATACGCAGTATTTT.

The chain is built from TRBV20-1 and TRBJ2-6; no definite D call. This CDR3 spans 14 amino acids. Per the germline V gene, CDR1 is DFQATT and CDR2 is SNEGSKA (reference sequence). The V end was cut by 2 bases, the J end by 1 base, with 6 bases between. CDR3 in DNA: TGCAGTGCTAGACAGAATTCTGGGGCCAACGTCCTGACTTTC. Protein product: CSARQNSGANVLTF.

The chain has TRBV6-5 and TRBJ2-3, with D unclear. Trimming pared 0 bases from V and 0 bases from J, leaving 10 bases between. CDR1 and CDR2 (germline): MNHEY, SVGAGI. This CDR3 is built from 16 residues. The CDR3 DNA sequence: TGTGCCAGCAGTTACTCGAGACTCCTAAGCACAGATACGCAGTATTTT. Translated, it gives CASSYSRLLSTDTQYF.

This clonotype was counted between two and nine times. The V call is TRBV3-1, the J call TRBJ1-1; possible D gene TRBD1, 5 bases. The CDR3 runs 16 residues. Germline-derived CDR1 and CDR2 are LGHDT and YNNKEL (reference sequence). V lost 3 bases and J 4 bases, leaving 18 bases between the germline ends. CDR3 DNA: TGTGCCAGCAGCCACGTGGGTTCTGGGGGTCGCACTGAAGCTTTCTTT. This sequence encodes CASSHVGSGGRTEAFF.

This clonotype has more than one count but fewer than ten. CDR3 in DNA: TGTGCCATCAGTGAGTCGACTAGCGGGAGTAGTAACGGGGCCAACGTCCTGACTTTC. It codes for CAISESTSGSSNGANVLTF. The V gene is TRBV10-3, the J gene TRBJ2-6, with TRBD2 matching over 12 bases. CDR3 length: 19 residues. Germline CDR1 ENHRY, CDR2 SYGVKD. V dropped 0 bases and J dropped 4; count of bases not matched to a gene: 7.

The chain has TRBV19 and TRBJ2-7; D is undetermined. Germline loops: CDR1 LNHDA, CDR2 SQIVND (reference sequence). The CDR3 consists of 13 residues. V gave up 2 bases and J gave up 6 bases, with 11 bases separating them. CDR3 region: CASSIQDSGEQYF. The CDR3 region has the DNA TGTGCCAGTAGTATACAGGATTCGGGCGAGCAGTACTTC.

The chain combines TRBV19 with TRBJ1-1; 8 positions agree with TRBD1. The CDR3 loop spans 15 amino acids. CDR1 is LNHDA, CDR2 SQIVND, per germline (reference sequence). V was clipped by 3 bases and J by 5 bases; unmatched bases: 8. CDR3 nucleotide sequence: TGTGCCAGTAGTATCCCAGGGGGCGTAGGAACTGAAGCTTTCTTT. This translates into CASSIPGGVGTEAFF.

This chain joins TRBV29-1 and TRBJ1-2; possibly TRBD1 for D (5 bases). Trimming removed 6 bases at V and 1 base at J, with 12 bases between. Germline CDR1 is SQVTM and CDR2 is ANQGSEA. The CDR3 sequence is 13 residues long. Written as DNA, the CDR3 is TGCAGCGTGTCCCGACAGTTTAACTATGGCTACACCTTC. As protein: CSVSRQFNYGYTF.

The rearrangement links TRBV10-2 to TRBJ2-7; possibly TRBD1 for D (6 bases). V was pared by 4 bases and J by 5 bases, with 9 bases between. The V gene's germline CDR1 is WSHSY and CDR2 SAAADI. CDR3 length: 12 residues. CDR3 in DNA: TGCGCCAGCAGTGCTGCAGGGGACGAGCAGTACGTC. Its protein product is CASSAAGDEQYV.

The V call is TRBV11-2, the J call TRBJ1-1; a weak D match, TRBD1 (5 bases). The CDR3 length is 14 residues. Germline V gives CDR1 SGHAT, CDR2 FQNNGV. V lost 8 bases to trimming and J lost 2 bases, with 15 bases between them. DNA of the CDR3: TGTGCCAGCCGGGAGGGACGGACAAACACTGAAGCTTTCTTT. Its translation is CASREGRTNTEAFF.

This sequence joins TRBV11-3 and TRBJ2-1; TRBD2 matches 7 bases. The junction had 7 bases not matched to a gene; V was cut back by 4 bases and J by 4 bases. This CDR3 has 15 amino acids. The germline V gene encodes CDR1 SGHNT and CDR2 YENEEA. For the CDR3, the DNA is TGTGCCAGCAGCTCGCCCCTAGCGGCATACAATGAGCAGTTCTTC. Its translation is CASSSPLAAYNEQFF.

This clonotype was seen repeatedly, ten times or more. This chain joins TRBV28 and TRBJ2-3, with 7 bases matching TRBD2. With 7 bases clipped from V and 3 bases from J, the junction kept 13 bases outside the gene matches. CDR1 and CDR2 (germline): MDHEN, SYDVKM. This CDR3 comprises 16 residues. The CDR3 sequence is CASTTWEGAGTDTQYF. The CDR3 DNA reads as TGTGCCAGCACCACTTGGGAGGGAGCTGGGACAGATACGCAGTATTTT.

The CDR3 region has the DNA TGTGCCACCAGCACGGGACTAGCGGGAGCTAATGAGCAGTTCTTC. This encodes CATSTGLAGANEQFF. The chain uses TRBV15 and TRBJ2-1; 14 nucleotides agree with TRBD2. With 4 bases clipped from V and 7 bases from J, the junction kept 3 bases outside the gene matches. This CDR3 is 15 amino acids long. CDR1 and CDR2 from the germline V gene are LNHNV and YYDKDF (reference sequence).

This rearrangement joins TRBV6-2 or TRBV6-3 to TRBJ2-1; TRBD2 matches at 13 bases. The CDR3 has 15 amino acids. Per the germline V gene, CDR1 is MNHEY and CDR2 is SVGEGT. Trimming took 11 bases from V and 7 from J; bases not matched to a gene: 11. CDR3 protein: CAVGRLAGGVNEQFF. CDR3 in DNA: TGTGCCGTAGGAAGACTAGCGGGAGGAGTGAATGAGCAGTTCTTC.

CDR3: CASSGDYYGYTF. In DNA form, the CDR3 reads TGTGCCAGCTCGGGGGACTACTATGGCTACACCTTC. This rearrangement joins TRBV6-5 to TRBJ1-2; perhaps TRBD1 as D (5 bases). Germline values: CDR1 MNHEY, CDR2 SVGAGI. V was cut by 8 bases and J by 3 bases, with 10 bases left in between. This CDR3 comprises 12 residues.

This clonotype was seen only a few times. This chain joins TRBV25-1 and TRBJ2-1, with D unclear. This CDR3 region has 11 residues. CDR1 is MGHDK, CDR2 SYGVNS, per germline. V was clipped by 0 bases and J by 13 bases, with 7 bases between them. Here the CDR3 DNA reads TGTGCCAGCAGTGAATATGTAAGCCAGTTCTTC. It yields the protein CASSEYVSQFF.

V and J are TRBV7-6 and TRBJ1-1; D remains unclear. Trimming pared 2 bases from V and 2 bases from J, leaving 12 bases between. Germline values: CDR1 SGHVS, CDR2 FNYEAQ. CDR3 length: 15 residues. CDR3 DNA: TGTGCCAGCAGCTTAAGGTGGTCGGGTAACACTGAAGCTTTCTTT. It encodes CASSLRWSGNTEAFF.

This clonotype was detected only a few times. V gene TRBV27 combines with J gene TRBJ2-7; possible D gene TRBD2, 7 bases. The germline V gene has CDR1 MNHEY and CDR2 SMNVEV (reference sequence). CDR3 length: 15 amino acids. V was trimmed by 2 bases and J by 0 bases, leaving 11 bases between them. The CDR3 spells CASSLGGASSYEQYF. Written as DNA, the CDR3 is TGTGCCAGCAGTTTAGGGGGGGCGAGCTCCTACGAGCAGTACTTC.

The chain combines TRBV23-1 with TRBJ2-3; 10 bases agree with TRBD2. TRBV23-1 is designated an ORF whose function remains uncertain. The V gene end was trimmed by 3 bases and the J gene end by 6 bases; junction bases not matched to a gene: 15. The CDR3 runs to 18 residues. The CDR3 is CASSHPPAGLAVRDTQYF. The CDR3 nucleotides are TGCGCCAGCAGTCACCCCCCGGCAGGACTAGCGGTTAGGGATACGCAGTATTTT.

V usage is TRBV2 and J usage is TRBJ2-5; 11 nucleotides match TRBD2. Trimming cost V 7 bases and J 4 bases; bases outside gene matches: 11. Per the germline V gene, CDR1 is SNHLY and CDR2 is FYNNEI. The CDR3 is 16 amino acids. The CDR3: CASNTAGLAGLETQYF. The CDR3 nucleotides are TGTGCCAGCAACACCGCAGGACTAGCGGGTCTAGAGACCCAGTACTTC.

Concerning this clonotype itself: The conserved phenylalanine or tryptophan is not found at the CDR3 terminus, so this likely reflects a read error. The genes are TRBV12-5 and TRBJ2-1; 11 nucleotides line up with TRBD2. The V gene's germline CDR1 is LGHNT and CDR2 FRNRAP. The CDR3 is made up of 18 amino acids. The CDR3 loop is CASGLVGRGLAAYKEQFS. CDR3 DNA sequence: TGTGCTAGTGGTTTGGTAGGTCGGGGACTAGCGGCCTACAAGGAGCAGTTCTCC.